Shown below are 32 T cell receptor beta chains from a single sample sequenced in a study of cytomegalovirus exposure and HLA in healthy donors. The PCR ran on 60 Vbeta and 13 Jbeta primers. Measured with immunoSEQ multiplex PCR; TCRdb has only the in-frame clones, and not every one. This sample has more than 200,000 clones, with 70% to 90% found just once. Sequenced material: PBMCs. These receptor sequences come from a human donor in good health.

This chain links TRBV4-1 with TRBJ2-1, with TRBD1 matching 9 bases. Germline V gene data show CDR1 as MGHRA and CDR2 as YSYEKL. The J segment lost 16 bases and the V segment lost 4 bases, leaving 11 bases of the junction unmatched. The CDR3 covers 13 residues. In DNA form, the CDR3 reads TGCGCCAGCAGCCCAGGGTCCCGGGACAGGGTATTCTTC. Translating it yields CASSPGSRDRVFF.

This clone has more than one count but fewer than ten. V usage is TRBV7-6 and J usage is TRBJ2-7, with D perhaps matching TRBD2 (7 bases). Trimming stripped 5 bases from V and 3 bases from J, with 23 bases between. Germline V gene sequence: CDR1 SGHVS, CDR2 FNYEAQ. CDR3 length equals 17 residues. This CDR3 reads CASSTPRGARGFYEQYF. DNA of the CDR3: TGTGCCAGCAGCACCCCCCGGGGGGCCAGGGGTTTCTACGAGCAGTACTTC.

This chain joins TRBV15 and TRBJ1-1; 7 positions agree with TRBD1. CDR1 is LNHNV, CDR2 YYDKDF, per germline (reference sequence). The CDR3 runs to 13 residues. Trimming at V came to 9 bases and at J to 0 bases, leaving 4 bases not matched to a gene. In DNA, the CDR3 is TGTGCCACTCGCAGGGGGTTGAACACTGAAGCTTTCTTT. It is translated as CATRRGLNTEAFF.

V usage is TRBV18 and J usage is TRBJ2-7; 7 bases map to TRBD2. J gave up 3 bases and V 3 bases, and 11 bases lay outside the gene matches. Germline values: CDR1 KGHSH, CDR2 LQKENI. The CDR3 has 16 residues. The CDR3 is CASSPVLGGLDYEQYF. The CDR3 DNA sequence: TGTGCCAGCTCACCGGTGTTGGGAGGGCTCGACTACGAGCAGTACTTC.

V is TRBV12-5 and J is TRBJ2-1, with TRBD2 identical over 10 bases. Germline CDR1 is LGHNT and CDR2 is FRNRAP. This CDR3 has 16 residues. J was trimmed by 3 bases and V by 4 bases; bases with no gene match: 6. The CDR3 loop is CASGSHPSGGYNEQFF. In DNA form, the CDR3 reads TGTGCTAGTGGTTCCCACCCTAGCGGGGGCTACAATGAGCAGTTCTTC.

The CDR3 loop is CASSQWTVTRREQYF. The CDR3 region has the DNA TGCGCCAGCAGCCAATGGACTGTCACTCGGCGGGAGCAGTACTTC. J is TRBJ2-5 and V is TRBV4-1, with 7 bases identical to TRBD2. Trimming at V came to 2 bases and at J to 11 bases, leaving 14 bases not matched to a gene. Germline CDR1 and CDR2: MGHRA and YSYEKL. The CDR3 has 15 amino acids.

The chain carries TRBV19 and TRBJ1-2; 7 bases map to TRBD1. Looked up from germline, CDR1 is LNHDA and CDR2 is SQIVND (reference sequence). This CDR3 contains 16 residues. The ends lost 4 bases at V and 6 bases at J; junction bases unmatched: 14. CDR3: CASSRARVGGVNGYTF. DNA of the CDR3: TGTGCCAGTAGTAGGGCCCGAGTAGGGGGCGTTAATGGCTACACCTTC.

V and J are TRBV12-5 and TRBJ2-7, with 10 positions matching TRBD2. Trimming removed 3 bases from V and 4 bases from J; junction bases left unmatched: 12. CDR3 size: 17 residues. Germline V gene sequence: CDR1 LGHNT, CDR2 FRNRAP. In DNA form, the CDR3 reads TGTGCTAGTGGTTTCACAGCGGGAGGGGTCTCCCATTACGAGCAGTACTTC. Translation: CASGFTAGGVSHYEQYF.

J is TRBJ1-5 and V is TRBV5-1, with 7 bases aligning to TRBD1. The CDR3 is 17 amino acids. Germline V CDR1 and CDR2: SGHRS, YFSETQ. Trimming removed 4 bases from V and 7 bases from J; junction bases left unmatched: 17. The CDR3 is CASSQNINTGVGQPQHF. As DNA, the CDR3 is TGCGCCAGCAGCCAAAACATAAACACAGGGGTAGGACAGCCCCAGCATTTT.

The rearrangement uses TRBV1 and TRBJ2-5; TRBD1, as called in the table, went unchecked against the DNA. TRBV1 is termed a pseudogene. The CDR3 spans 17 residues. The CDR3: CTSSLKSPRVLGETQYF. The CDR3 DNA follows: TGCACCAGCAGCCTTAAATCGCCCAGGGTCCTGGGAGAGACCCAGTACTTC.

This chain uses TRBV5-1 with TRBJ2-1; weak D call: TRBD2 (6 bases). The CDR3 extends over 12 amino acids. V was shortened by 5 bases and J by 6 bases, with 9 bases between the two germline ends. CDR1 and CDR2 from the germline V gene are SGHRS and YFSETQ. The CDR3 DNA reads TGCGCCAGCAGGTCCGGGGGCAATGAGCAGTTCTTC. The encoded protein is CASRSGGNEQFF.

The chain carries TRBV6-1 and TRBJ2-7; 10 positions agree with TRBD2. Losses at the gene ends were 6 bases for V and 0 bases for J; bases not matched to a gene: 5. This CDR3 has 15 residues. Germline lookup yields CDR1 MNHNS and CDR2 SASEGT. CDR3 protein: CASRGTSGTSYEQYF. The CDR3 nucleotides are TGTGCCAGCAGGGGAACTAGCGGGACCTCCTACGAGCAGTACTTC.

This clone occurred once. This chain joins TRBV28 and TRBJ1-1; perhaps TRBD1 as D (5 bases). This CDR3 comprises 13 residues. Germline V gives CDR1 MDHEN, CDR2 SYDVKM. V dropped 6 bases and J dropped 4 bases, with 12 bases sitting between them. The CDR3 is CASSQPGITEAFF. The CDR3 DNA is TGTGCCAGCAGCCAACCAGGGATCACTGAAGCTTTCTTT.

The chain recombines TRBV9 with TRBJ2-2; D gene unclear. The CDR3 is made up of 15 amino acids. V was pared by 2 bases and J by 5 bases, with 13 bases between. Germline V gene data show CDR1 as SGDLS and CDR2 as YYNGEE. CDR3 sequence reads: CASSVHTAETGELFF. The CDR3 DNA reads TGTGCCAGCAGCGTCCATACCGCCGAGACCGGGGAGCTGTTTTTT. The variable domain in full, completed from reference TRBV9 and TRBJ2-2, reads DSGVTQTPKHLITATGQRVTLRCSPRSGDLSVYWYQQSLDQGLQFLIQYYNGEERAKGNILERFSAQQFPDLHSELNLSSLELGDSALYFCASSVHTAETGELFFGEGSRLTVL.

This clone was detected only once. The chain employs TRBV10-1 and TRBJ2-5; a possible D gene is TRBD1 (6 bases). Per germline, CDR1 WNHNN and CDR2 SYGVQD (reference sequence). The CDR3 is made up of 13 amino acids. Trimming took 10 bases from V and 1 from J, leaving 13 bases between them. CDR3 bases: TGCGCCACCAGCAGGGGTCTCCAAGAGACCCAGTACTTC. Encoded protein: CATSRGLQETQYF.

This sequence joins TRBV13 and TRBJ2-7; 7 bases align to TRBD1. From germline, CDR1 is PRHDT and CDR2 FYEKMQ (reference sequence). V shed 0 bases, J shed 1 base, and the junction held 3 bases outside the gene matches. The CDR3 covers 15 residues. CDR3 DNA: TGTGCCAGCAGCTTAGGAGGGGACAGTTCCTACGAGCAGTACTTC. Protein sequence: CASSLGGDSSYEQYF.

The J gene is TRBJ2-7, the V gene TRBV6-5, with TRBD2 matching over 10 bases. V lost 5 bases and J lost 3; bases outside the gene matches: 7. The CDR3 length is 15 residues. Germline V gives CDR1 MNHEY, CDR2 SVGAGI. DNA for the CDR3: TGTGCCAGCAGTCCCGGACTAGCGGAAAACTACGAGCAGTACTTC. Its translation is CASSPGLAENYEQYF.

This chain uses TRBV18 with TRBJ1-1; no clear D. The CDR3 is 13 residues long. V lost 6 bases and J 1 base, leaving 9 bases between the germline ends. Germline CDR1 is KGHSH and CDR2 is LQKENI. The DNA of the CDR3 is TGTGCCAGCTCTGGGGAGGGGAACACTGAAGCTTTCTTT. The encoded protein is CASSGEGNTEAFF. The full variable domain, completed using reference TRBV18 and TRBJ1-1, is NAGVMQNPRHLVRRRGQEARLRCSPMKGHSHVYWYRQLPEEGLKFMVYLQKENIIDESGMPKERFSAEFPKEGPSILRIQQVVRGDSAAYFCASSGEGNTEAFFGQGTRLTVV.

The chain recombines TRBV13 with TRBJ1-1; D not resolved. Germline loops: CDR1 PRHDT, CDR2 FYEKMQ (reference sequence). This CDR3 comprises 15 residues. V was clipped by 7 bases and J by 2 bases, with 17 bases between them. This chain's CDR3 is CASTKNPYANTEAFF. CDR3 DNA: TGTGCCAGCACCAAAAACCCCTATGCCAACACTGAAGCTTTCTTT.

The chain combines TRBV5-1 with TRBJ1-5; 8 nucleotides line up with TRBD1. There are 16 residues in the CDR3. Unmatched junction bases numbered 10, after V lost 4 bases and J lost 4 bases. Germline CDR1 and CDR2: SGHRS and YFSETQ. The chain's CDR3 is CASSRDRDRSNQPQHF. The CDR3 DNA is TGCGCCAGCAGCCGGGACCGGGACAGGTCAAATCAGCCCCAGCATTTT.

This clone was detected a few times. V and J are TRBV4-1 and TRBJ1-5; possibly TRBD1 for D (6 bases). Trimming removed 5 bases from V and 2 bases from J, with 10 bases in between. Germline lookup yields CDR1 MGHRA and CDR2 YSYEKL. The CDR3 loop spans 14 amino acids. The CDR3 sequence is CASSTGTRNQPQHF. In DNA, the CDR3 is TGCGCCAGCAGCACAGGGACCCGCAATCAGCCCCAGCATTTT.

CDR3 nucleotide sequence: TGTGCCAGCAGCCAAACGCGTCCCGCCCAGGAGGCTGAGCAGTTCTTC. Protein product: CASSQTRPAQEAEQFF. The chain carries TRBV4-2 and TRBJ2-1, with a possible D match to TRBD2 (5 bases). This CDR3 comprises 16 residues. Germline CDR1 is LGHNA and CDR2 is YNFKEQ. V was pared by 2 bases and J by 9 bases, with 20 bases between.

The chain combines TRBV10-3 with TRBJ2-3, with D possibly TRBD1 on 5 matching bases. CDR3 length: 16 residues. V shed 5 bases and J shed 4 bases, with 19 bases lying between them. Germline values: CDR1 ENHRY, CDR2 SYGVKD. The CDR3 DNA sequence: TGTGCCATCAGTTCCCCGGACACGGGTGACCCAGATACGCAGTATTTT. This encodes CAISSPDTGDPDTQYF.

V usage is TRBV5-8 and J usage is TRBJ2-3, with D unresolved. The CDR3 length is 13 residues. Trimming took 4 bases from V and 1 from J, leaving 7 bases between them. CDR1 is SGHTS, CDR2 YDEGEE, per germline. CDR3 amino acids: CASSDQGTDTQYF. Written as DNA, the CDR3 is TGTGCCAGCAGCGATCAGGGCACAGATACGCAGTATTTT.

The rearrangement joins TRBV5-1 to TRBJ2-7, with D tentatively TRBD2 (5 bases). This CDR3 comprises 13 residues. Deletions cut 1 base from V and 0 bases from J, with 5 bases between. From germline, CDR1 is SGHRS and CDR2 YFSETQ. The CDR3 sequence is CASSLTSSYEQYF. As DNA, the CDR3 is TGCGCCAGCAGCTTGACTAGCTCCTACGAGCAGTACTTC.

This clone has only one observation. This sample also contains other DNA sequences that code for the same CDR3. The gene calls are TRBV12-5 and TRBJ2-3; no reliable D call. This CDR3 spans 13 amino acids. Looked up from germline, CDR1 is LGHNT and CDR2 is FRNRAP. Trimming pared 7 bases from V and 3 bases from J, leaving 11 bases between. CDR3 region: CASAPPATDTQYF. For the CDR3, the DNA is TGTGCTAGTGCCCCTCCAGCGACAGATACGCAGTATTTT. The whole variable domain, remainder taken from reference TRBV12-5 and TRBJ2-3, is DARVTQTPRHKVTEMGQEVTMRCQPILGHNTVFWYRQTMMQGLELLAYFRNRAPLDDSGMPKDRFSAEMPDATLATLKIQPSEPRDSAVYFCASAPPATDTQYFGPGTRLTVL.

The chain uses TRBV6-5 and TRBJ2-7; the D is unclear. CDR1 is MNHEY, CDR2 SVGAGI, per germline. V was shortened by 0 bases and J by 4 bases, with 7 bases between the two germline ends. The CDR3 extends over 13 amino acids. The CDR3 region is CASSYSARYEQYF. The DNA of the CDR3 is TGTGCCAGCAGTTACTCGGCGCGGTACGAGCAGTACTTC.

The V and J genes are TRBV5-1 and TRBJ2-2; TRBD1 agrees at 7 bases. The V segment lost 4 bases and the J segment 0 bases; nucleotides outside the gene matches: 6. The CDR3 length is 16 residues. Germline CDR1 is SGHRS and CDR2 is YFSETQ. This chain's CDR3 is CASSGGQSTNTGELFF. In DNA, the CDR3 is TGCGCCAGCAGCGGGGGACAGTCGACGAACACCGGGGAGCTGTTTTTT.

The chain recombines TRBV7-2 with TRBJ2-1; D might be TRBD2 (6 bases). CDR3 length: 14 residues. The germline gives CDR1 SGHTA, CDR2 FQGNSA. V lost 5 bases and J 5 bases, leaving 13 bases between the germline ends. CDR3: CASSPGLLDNEQFF. The CDR3 nucleotides read TGTGCCAGCAGCCCCGGACTACTGGACAATGAGCAGTTCTTC. Full variable domain (rest looked up from reference TRBV7-2 and TRBJ2-1): GAGVSQSPSNKVTEKGKDVELRCDPISGHTALYWYRQSLGQGLEFLIYFQGNSAPDKSGLPSDRFSAERTGGSVSTLTIQRTQQEDSAVYLCASSPGLLDNEQFFGPGTRLTVL.

The chain links TRBV5-5 to TRBJ1-2; D is perhaps TRBD1 (5 bases). Germline assignment: CDR1 SGHKS and CDR2 YYEKEE (reference sequence). V lost 4 bases, J lost 4 bases, and 20 bases lay in between. CDR3 length equals 16 residues. This CDR3 reads CASSHGTTASVYGYTF. The CDR3 nucleotides are TGTGCCAGCAGCCACGGGACTACGGCAAGCGTCTATGGCTACACCTTC.

The chain uses TRBV5-1 and TRBJ2-5, with D tentatively TRBD1 (5 bases). The germline gives CDR1 SGHRS, CDR2 YFSETQ. Deletions cut 0 bases from V and 3 bases from J, with 12 bases between. The CDR3 is 15 amino acids. CDR3 DNA: TGCGCCAGCAGCTTGGTTAATAACAGGAAAGAGACCCAGTACTTC. It encodes CASSLVNNRKETQYF.

The chain uses TRBV7-3 and TRBJ1-2, with D possibly being TRBD1 (6 bases). The CDR3 runs 18 residues. From germline, CDR1 is SGHTA and CDR2 FQGTGA. V was cut by 4 bases and J by 0 bases, with 21 bases left in between. The CDR3 reads CASSSQTGPSSANYGYTF. The CDR3 nucleotides are TGTGCCAGCAGCTCCCAAACAGGGCCCTCTTCAGCTAACTATGGCTACACCTTC.